The rows below give T cell receptor beta chains drawn from one sample of a study of cytomegalovirus exposure and HLA in healthy donors. The table came from immunoSEQ multiplex PCR; TCRdb's copy has only in-frame clones and leaves some out. The sample lists 200,000 to 300,000 clones, roughly four fifths seen once, with 8% in the top ten. Material: PBMCs. The origin of the receptors is a woman in her sixties in good health and CMV-seropositive. CDR3s include the opening cysteine and the closing phenylalanine or tryptophan. A D gene is named only where the DNA matches it firmly. The size field is filled for only some rows; it gives once, few, many or a size class.

>TRBJ2-5|.|.|TRBV6-1
CATGRQLQQETQYF
TGTGCCACAGGACGACAGCTACAACAAGAGACCCAGTACTTC
>TRBJ1-1|once|TRBD1|TRBV18
CASSPGQGVYTEAFF
TGTGCCAGCTCACCGGGACAGGGGGTTTACACTGAAGCTTTCTTT
>TRBJ1-3|.|.|TRBV4-1
CASSTQESGNTIYF
TGCGCCAGCAGCACCCAGGAATCTGGAAACACCATATATTTT
>TRBJ2-1|.|TRBD1|TRBV10-1
CASSGDRGTSKEQFF
TGCGCCAGCAGTGGAGACAGGGGTACTTCTAAAGAGCAGTTCTTC
>TRBJ2-5|once|TRBD1|TRBV5-1
CASSLEGTGGAWETQYF
TGCGCCAGCAGCTTGGAAGGGACAGGGGGCGCCTGGGAGACCCAGTACTTC
>TRBJ2-1|.|TRBD1|TRBV25-1
CASSSSGGQGAREQFF
TGTGCCAGCAGTTCCTCAGGGGGACAGGGGGCGCGAGAGCAGTTCTTC
>TRBJ2-7|.|TRBD1|TRBV19
CASNPGQVSYEQYF
TGTGCCAGTAATCCGGGACAGGTCTCCTACGAGCAGTACTTC
>TRBJ1-5|.|.|TRBV7-2
CASSLFGTVSNQPQHF
TGTGCCAGCAGCTTATTTGGGACTGTTAGCAATCAGCCCCAGCATTTT
>TRBJ2-1|.|TRBD1|TRBV9
CASSVGQGADNEQFF
TGTGCCAGCAGCGTAGGTCAGGGGGCTGACAATGAGCAGTTCTTC
>TRBJ2-7|.|.|TRBV28
CASSLWGPNSGNSYEQYF
TGTGCCAGCAGTTTATGGGGCCCAAATAGCGGTAACTCCTACGAGCAGTACTTC
>TRBJ2-1|.|.|TRBV19
CASSIMGLGYNEQFF
TGTGCCAGTAGTATAATGGGGCTAGGGTACAATGAGCAGTTCTTC
>TRBJ2-1|.|TRBD2|TRBV7-3
CASSLSGRGNEQFF
TGTGCCAGCAGCTTAAGCGGGAGGGGAAATGAGCAGTTCTTC
>TRBJ2-5|.|TRBD1|TRBV12-5
CASARDSQETQYF
TGTGCTAGTGCCAGGGACAGCCAAGAGACCCAGTACTTC
>TRBJ1-5|.|.|TRBV9
CASSAGDSNQPQHF
TGTGCCAGCAGCGCAGGGGATAGCAATCAGCCCCAGCATTTT
>TRBJ2-7|.|.|TRBV6-5
CASSYRGRNEQYF
TGTGCCAGCAGTTACCGGGGAAGGAACGAGCAGTACTTC
>TRBJ1-3|.|TRBD1|TRBV30
CAWSFTGGQRLSGNTIYF
TGTGCCTGGAGTTTCACAGGGGGTCAGAGGCTCTCTGGAAACACCATATATTTT
>TRBJ2-5|.|TRBD2|TRBV9
CASSQTSGQETQYF
TGTGCCAGCAGCCAGACTAGCGGCCAAGAGACCCAGTACTTC
>TRBJ2-3|.|TRBD2|TRBV28
CASSSRTSGSTSTDTQYF
TGTGCCAGCAGTTCCCGGACTAGCGGGAGTACTAGCACAGATACGCAGTATTTT
>TRBJ1-5|.|TRBD1|TRBV7-9
CASSFGQGNQPQHF
TGTGCCAGCAGCTTCGGACAGGGTAATCAGCCCCAGCATTTT
>TRBJ2-7|.|.|TRBV6-5
CASREFSSYEQYF
TGTGCCAGCAGGGAGTTCTCTTCCTACGAGCAGTACTTC
>TRBJ2-3|few|TRBD2|TRBV6-4
CASSPSGSTDTQYF
TGTGCCAGCAGTCCTAGCGGGAGTACAGATACGCAGTATTTT
>TRBJ2-7|.|TRBD2|TRBV2
CASSRTSGFFEQYF
TGTGCCAGCAGTAGGACTAGCGGGTTCTTTGAGCAGTACTTC
>TRBJ2-7|.|.|TRBV27
CASSLGGMDEQYF
TGTGCCAGCAGTTTGGGGGGTATGGACGAGCAGTACTTC
>TRBJ1-2|.|.|TRBV18
CASSQTGIIPNYGYTF
TGTGCCAGCTCACAGACAGGAATAATTCCTAACTATGGCTACACCTTC
>TRBJ1-2|few|.|TRBV18
CASSRGGDGYTF
TGTGCCAGCTCACGGGGGGGTGATGGCTACACCTTC
>TRBJ2-1|.|.|TRBV10-1
CASSSGPYNEQFF
TGCGCCAGCAGTAGCGGGCCCTACAATGAGCAGTTCTTC
>TRBJ1-2|.|.|TRBV9
CASSVGAEINYGYTF
TGTGCCAGCAGCGTAGGGGCAGAGATTAACTATGGCTACACCTTC
>TRBJ2-6|.|.|TRBV2
CAYSTGFSGANVLTF
TGTGCCTACTCCACAGGATTCTCTGGGGCCAACGTCCTGACTTTC
>TRBJ1-2|.|TRBD1|TRBV4-1
CASSQDFGQVIGYTF
TGCGCCAGCAGCCAAGACTTCGGACAGGTGATCGGCTACACCTTC
>TRBJ1-4|few|.|TRBV2
CASNGQGSNEKLFF
TGTGCCAGCAACGGCCAGGGTAGCAATGAAAAACTGTTTTTT
>TRBJ1-1|once|.|TRBV2
CASSVSGRTEAFF
TGTGCCAGCAGTGTATCAGGGAGGACTGAAGCTTTCTTT
>TRBJ1-1|.|TRBD1|TRBV5-1
CASSLVYRGRTEAFF
TGCGCCAGCAGCTTGGTCTACAGGGGGCGGACTGAAGCTTTCTTT
>TRBJ2-7|few|.|TRBV5-5
CASSFRDSYEQYF
TGTGCCAGCAGCTTCCGGGATTCCTACGAGCAGTACTTC
>TRBJ1-2|.|.|TRBV19
CASSIGGWGYTF
TGTGCCAGTAGTATAGGGGGCTGGGGCTACACCTTC
>TRBJ2-7|.|TRBD1|TRBV27
CASSHPGTGSYEQYF
TGTGCCAGCAGTCACCCCGGGACAGGGTCCTACGAGCAGTACTTC
>TRBJ2-3|.|TRBD2|TRBV29-1
CSGLTSGSTDTQYF
TGCAGTGGATTGACTAGCGGGAGCACAGATACGCAGTATTTT
>TRBJ2-3|once|TRBD2|TRBV6-1
CASSEAAGRGADTQYF
TGTGCCAGCAGTGAAGCCGCGGGGCGGGGGGCAGATACGCAGTATTTT
>TRBJ2-3|.|TRBD2|TRBV7-3
CASSFASGRPDTQYF
TGTGCCAGCAGCTTCGCTAGCGGGAGGCCCGATACGCAGTATTTT
>TRBJ2-2|.|TRBD1|TRBV2
CASSTPGQGGTGELFF
TGTGCCAGCAGCACTCCGGGACAGGGGGGCACCGGGGAGCTGTTTTTT
>TRBJ2-2|.|TRBD2|TRBV4-2
CASSQELLAVTGELFF
TGTGCCAGCAGCCAAGAATTACTAGCGGTAACCGGGGAGCTGTTTTTT
>TRBJ2-7|.|TRBD1|TRBV4-1
CASSQERLGTGTYEQYF
TGCGCCAGCAGCCAAGAGAGACTCGGGACAGGGACCTACGAGCAGTACTTC
>TRBJ1-3|.|.|TRBV4-1
CASSPLISPKASGNTIYF
TGCGCCAGCAGCCCTTTGATCTCCCCGAAAGCTTCTGGAAACACCATATATTTT
>TRBJ2-7|.|TRBD1|TRBV5-1
CASSQGVRTGTASYEQYF
TGCGCCAGCAGCCAGGGGGTTAGGACCGGGACAGCCTCCTACGAGCAGTACTTC
>TRBJ1-4|once|TRBD1|TRBV29-1
CSVGDREELFF
TGCAGCGTTGGGGACAGGGAGGAACTGTTTTTT
>TRBJ2-1|few|.|TRBV11-2
CASSLVGGLGWNEQFF
TGTGCCAGCAGCTTAGTAGGAGGGCTGGGCTGGAATGAGCAGTTCTTC
>TRBJ1-2|.|TRBD1|TRBV7-2
CASSPGQGVGYGYTF
TGTGCCAGCAGCCCGGGACAGGGAGTGGGGTATGGCTACACCTTC
>TRBJ2-1|.|.|TRBV5-6
CASSLVGRDNEQFF
TGTGCCAGCAGCTTAGTGGGGAGAGACAATGAGCAGTTCTTC
>TRBJ2-3|.|.|TRBV6-4
CASSDQPRQEAQYF
TGTGCCAGCAGTGACCAACCGCGACAGGAGGCGCAGTATTTT
>TRBJ1-5|few|TRBD1|TRBV2
CASSLDRGRAQPQHF
TGTGCCAGCAGTCTGGACAGGGGGCGTGCTCAGCCCCAGCATTTT
>TRBJ2-7|.|TRBD1|TRBV28
CASSSPGQGPAEQYF
TGTGCCAGCAGTTCGCCGGGACAGGGACCGGCCGAGCAGTACTTC
>TRBJ2-7|.|TRBD1|TRBV7-9
CASRGPGTGHTPPYEQYF
TGTGCCAGCAGGGGGCCGGGGACAGGCCATACTCCCCCCTACGAGCAGTACTTC
>TRBJ2-1|.|TRBD2|TRBV5-4
CASSLGLAVTYNEQFF
TGTGCCAGCAGCTTAGGACTAGCGGTTACCTACAATGAGCAGTTCTTC
>TRBJ2-7|.|.|TRBV5-1
CASSFDGTYEQYF
TGCGCCAGCAGCTTTGACGGGACCTACGAGCAGTACTTC
>TRBJ2-1|.|TRBD2|TRBV7-3
CASSLSGLAGRQEQFF
TGTGCCAGCAGCTTATCTGGACTAGCGGGAAGGCAGGAGCAGTTCTTC
>TRBJ2-1|.|.|TRBV10-1
CASSESPRGVDNEQFF
TGCGCCAGCAGTGAGTCGCCCCGGGGAGTAGACAATGAGCAGTTCTTC